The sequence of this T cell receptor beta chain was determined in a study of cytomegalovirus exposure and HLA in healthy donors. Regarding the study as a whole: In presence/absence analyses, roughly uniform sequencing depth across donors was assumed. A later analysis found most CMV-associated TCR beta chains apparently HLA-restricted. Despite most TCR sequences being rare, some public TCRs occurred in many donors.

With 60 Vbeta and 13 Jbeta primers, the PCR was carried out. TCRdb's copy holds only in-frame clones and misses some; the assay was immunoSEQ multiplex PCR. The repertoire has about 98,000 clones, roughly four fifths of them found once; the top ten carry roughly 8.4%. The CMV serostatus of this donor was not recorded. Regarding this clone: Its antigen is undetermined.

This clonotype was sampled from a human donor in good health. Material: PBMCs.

This chain's CDR3 is CAISDPSLAGGLNTQYF. CDR3 in DNA: TGTGCCATCAGTGATCCAAGTTTAGCGGGGGGACTGAATACGCAGTATTTT. The gene calls are TRBV10-3 and TRBJ2-3, with 10 bases matching TRBD2. Germline V CDR1 and CDR2: ENHRY, SYGVKD. V lost 3 bases and J lost 7; bases outside the gene matches: 13. The CDR3 length is 17 residues.